This TCR beta chain was profiled in a study of blood T cell repertoires in COVID-19. Original analysis: Reference gene primers were amplified, and this amplification served to estimate nucleated cell counts. Generated by immunoSEQ multiplex PCR, the TCRdb table keeps only in-frame clones and is missing some. V, J and clone size reflect that table, while D and trimming were determined from the DNA. The table lists approximately 340,000 clones, around 83% of them singletons. Trimming cost V 2 bases and J 3 bases, with 7 bases left between them. The germline gives CDR1 LNHDA, CDR2 SQIVND (reference sequence). The CDR3 sequence is 14 residues long.

Sequencing was carried out using peripheral blood. The receptor was isolated from a man younger than 40 with active or convalescent COVID-19. V and J are TRBV19 and TRBJ2-2; no firm D call. CDR3 sequence: CASSISLDTGELFF. Written as DNA, the CDR3 is TGTGCCAGTAGTATATCACTTGACACCGGGGAGCTGTTTTTT.